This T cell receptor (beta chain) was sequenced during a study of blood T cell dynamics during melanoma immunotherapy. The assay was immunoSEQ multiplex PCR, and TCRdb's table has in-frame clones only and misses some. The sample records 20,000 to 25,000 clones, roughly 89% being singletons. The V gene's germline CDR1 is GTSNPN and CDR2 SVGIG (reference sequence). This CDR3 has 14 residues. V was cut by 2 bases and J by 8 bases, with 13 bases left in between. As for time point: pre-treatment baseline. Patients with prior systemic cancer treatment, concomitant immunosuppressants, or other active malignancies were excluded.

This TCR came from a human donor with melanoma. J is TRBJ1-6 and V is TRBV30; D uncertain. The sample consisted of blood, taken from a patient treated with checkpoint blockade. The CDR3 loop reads CAWSRQRPDSPLHF. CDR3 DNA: TGTGCCTGGAGTCGACAAAGACCGGATTCACCCCTCCACTTT.